Following are 23 T cell receptor beta chains from one sample sequenced in a study of regulatory T cells in long-lasting Graves disease. Time point here: newly diagnosed GD, antithyroid drugs for less than 3 months. The TCR library was prepared using RNA isolated from PBMCs. With iRepertoire HTBI primers and Arm-PCR of CDR3 regions, TCR beta libraries were built. MiXCR, run by TCRdb on the multiplex PCR reads, gives a single entry per CDR3 protein. Of 550,000 or so distinct CDR3 sequences in the sample, about 11% were seen once. This sample was shared with a second study, whose subject was T cells in Graves' hyperthyroidism and ophthalmopathy.

The specimen comprised peripheral blood mononuclear cells (PBMCs), sampled at new diagnosis, from a patient treated with antithyroid drugs. The receptor set was obtained from a woman in her twenties or thirties with Graves disease.

The rearrangement joins TRBV19 to TRBJ2-7, with a weak D call TRBD1 (6 bases). Between the trimmed V and J ends, which lost 1 base and 3 bases, there was a span of 13 bases. Germline V gene data show CDR1 as LNHDA and CDR2 as SQIVND (reference sequence). This CDR3 comprises 15 residues. CDR3 in amino acids: CASSIALDSRYEQYF. In nucleotides, the CDR3 is TGTGCCAGTAGTATAGCTTTGGACAGTCGCTACGAGCAGTACTTC. Filled out from reference TRBV19 and TRBJ2-7, the complete variable domain reads DGGITQSPKYLFRKEGQNVTLSCEQNLNHDAMYWYRQDPGQGLRLIYYSQIVNDFQKGDIAEGYSVSREKKESFPLTVTSAQKNPTAFYLCASSIALDSRYEQYFGPGTRLTVT.

On this clonotype itself: A read error may explain this, as a much larger clone is one base away. V gene TRBV5-5 combines with J gene TRBJ1-6; D unclear. With 5 bases removed from V and 7 bases from J, the gap between germline ends came to 16 bases. Per the germline V gene, CDR1 is SGHKS and CDR2 is YYEKEE (reference sequence). The CDR3 extends over 15 amino acids. The CDR3 DNA sequence: TGTGCCAGCAGGTTAGTTGGCAGTAAGAATTCACCCCTCCACTTT. The encoded protein is CASRLVGSKNSPLHF.

The CDR3 protein is CASSSRGQSPLHF. The CDR3, as DNA: TGTGCCAGCTCAAGTAGGGGGCAATCACCCCTCCACTTT. J is TRBJ1-6 and V is TRBV18; 7 bases are shared with TRBD1. Trimming cost V 5 bases and J 10 bases; bases outside gene matches: 5. The length of the CDR3 is 13 residues. CDR1 KGHSH and CDR2 LQKENI come from the germline V gene.

This clonotype was recorded many times. This chain uses TRBV12-3 or TRBV12-4 with TRBJ2-1, with D tentatively TRBD2 (6 bases). Trimming removed 6 bases at V and 7 bases at J, with 10 bases between. The CDR3 has 12 residues. CDR3 protein: CASRYLANEQFF. DNA of the CDR3: TGTGCCAGCAGATATCTAGCGAATGAGCAGTTCTTC.

The rearrangement uses TRBV5-1 and TRBJ2-5; 12 bases align to TRBD1. The V gene end was trimmed by 2 bases and the J gene end by 4 bases; junction bases not matched to a gene: 15. The CDR3 loop spans 19 amino acids. Germline V gives CDR1 SGHRS, CDR2 YFSETQ. CDR3 nucleotide sequence: TGCGCCAGCAGCTTAAGGTGGGACTTGGGACAGGGGGCTCGAGAGACCCAGTACTTC. It specifies CASSLRWDLGQGARETQYF.

This chain joins TRBV27 and TRBJ2-7; 8 bases are shared with TRBD1. After removal of 3 bases from V and 6 bases from J, the junction contained 4 bases not matched to a gene. CDR3 size: 13 residues. Looked up from germline, CDR1 is MNHEY and CDR2 is SMNVEV (reference sequence). The CDR3 nucleotides read TGTGCCAGCAGTTTGGAGACAGGGGCCGAGCAGTACTTC. Its translation is CASSLETGAEQYF.

This clonotype was seen many times. CDR3 bases: TGTGCCAGCAGGCTCCCGGGACAGGGCAGGGAGCAGTACTTC. It is translated as CASRLPGQGREQYF. The J gene is TRBJ2-7, the V gene TRBV12-3 or TRBV12-4; 9 positions agree with TRBD1. V lost 6 bases to trimming and J lost 7 bases; unmatched junction nucleotides: 10. The CDR3 contains 14 residues.

This clonotype was counted many times. The chain uses TRBV4-1 and TRBJ1-4; D is unclear. Trimming shortened V by 1 base and J by 6 bases, and 15 bases separated the two germline ends. This CDR3 is built from 16 residues. In germline, CDR1 is MGHRA, CDR2 YSYEKL. The CDR3 loop is CASSQGGAAWDEKLFF. In DNA, the CDR3 is TGCGCCAGCAGCCAAGGAGGCGCAGCGTGGGATGAAAAACTGTTTTTT.

The rearrangement uses TRBV19 and TRBJ2-1, with TRBD1 matching over 8 bases. The CDR3 covers 15 residues. Trimming at V came to 3 bases and at J to 1 base, leaving 2 bases not matched to a gene. CDR1 LNHDA and CDR2 SQIVND come from the germline V gene (reference sequence). CDR3 sequence (DNA): TGTGCCAGTAGTATTGACAGGGGTTCCTACAATGAGCAGTTCTTC. Protein product: CASSIDRGSYNEQFF.

This clonotype has a count of ten or more. The chain has TRBV6-5 and TRBJ2-7, with D unresolved. V lost 4 bases to trimming and J lost 2 bases, with 6 bases between them. The CDR3 consists of 12 residues. Germline V gene sequence: CDR1 MNHEY, CDR2 SVGAGI. CDR3 in DNA: TGTGCCAGCAGTTCAACACCCTACGAGCAGTACTTC. Translating it yields CASSSTPYEQYF.

V is TRBV4-3 and J is TRBJ2-7; 8 positions agree with TRBD1. The CDR3 contains 22 residues. V dropped 2 bases and J dropped 2; count of bases not matched to a gene: 26. Germline V gene data show CDR1 as LGHNA and CDR2 as YSLEER. As DNA, the CDR3 is TGCGCCAGCAGCCAAATCCCTTCCTCCCTGGGACAGGTTCTCCTCCCAACCTACGAGCAGTACTTC. Translation: CASSQIPSSLGQVLLPTYEQYF.

As for this clonotype: A far larger clone lies a single base away; this is likely a read error. The chain employs TRBV2 and TRBJ2-2; TRBD2 aligns across 12 bases. CDR1 is SNHLY, CDR2 FYNNEI, per germline. V shed 5 bases, J shed 5 bases, and the junction held 15 bases outside the gene matches. The CDR3 length is 19 residues. Here the CDR3 reads CASSFTPLAGGGSTGELFF. The DNA of the CDR3 is TGTGCCAGCAGTTTCACGCCACTAGCGGGAGGAGGATCGACCGGGGAGCTGTTTTTT.

The table lists this clonotype with many counts. This rearrangement joins TRBV27 to TRBJ1-4; a weak D match, TRBD1 (6 bases). Trimming took 2 bases from V and 8 from J, leaving 9 bases between them. CDR1 and CDR2 (germline): MNHEY, SMNVEV (reference sequence). The CDR3 spans 13 residues. For the CDR3, the DNA is TGTGCCAGCAGTTTAAACAGGGACGAAAAACTGTTTTTT. Translating it yields CASSLNRDEKLFF.

This clonotype was observed many times. This rearrangement joins TRBV5-5 to TRBJ2-7; weak D call: TRBD2 (7 bases). Trimming left V 5 bases short and J 2 bases short, with 17 bases between. The length of the CDR3 is 15 residues. Germline loops: CDR1 SGHKS, CDR2 YYEKEE (reference sequence). The CDR3 coding sequence is TGTGCCAGCAGACCAAGCGGGACACACGCCTACGAGCAGTACTTC. This codes for CASRPSGTHAYEQYF. The full variable domain, with the rest looked up from reference TRBV5-5 and TRBJ2-7, is DAGVTQSPTHLIKTRGQQVTLRCSPISGHKSVSWYQQVLGQGPQFIFQYYEKEERGRGNFPDRFSARQFPNYSSELNVNALLLGDSALYLCASRPSGTHAYEQYFGPGTRLTVT.

The chain links TRBV3-1 to TRBJ1-1; D perhaps matches TRBD1 (6 bases). Germline V gene sequence: CDR1 LGHDT, CDR2 YNNKEL (reference sequence). V was pared by 0 bases and J by 4 bases, with 12 bases between. This CDR3 has 15 residues. CDR3 nucleotides: TGTGCCAGCAGCCAAGAACCGGGGGCAGGCACTGAAGCTTTCTTT. Residues: CASSQEPGAGTEAFF. Looking up the rest from reference TRBV3-1 and TRBJ1-1 gives the full variable domain: DTAVSQTPKYLVTQMGNDKSIKCEQNLGHDTMYWYKQDSKKFLKIMFSYNNKELIINETVPNRFSPKSPDKAHLNLHINSLELGDSAVYFCASSQEPGAGTEAFFGQGTRLTVV.

At least ten counts were recorded for this clonotype. The chain combines TRBV2 with TRBJ1-1, with D perhaps TRBD1 (5 bases). The V and J ends lost 3 bases and 1 base respectively, with 12 bases between them. The CDR3 sequence is 15 residues long. In germline, CDR1 is SNHLY, CDR2 FYNNEI. The CDR3 loop reads CASSEDPGGNTEAFF. The CDR3 region has the DNA TGTGCCAGCAGTGAGGACCCCGGGGGGAACACTGAAGCTTTCTTT.

Ten or more counts support this clonotype. The V gene is TRBV28, the J gene TRBJ2-7; 9 bases map to TRBD1. With 7 bases clipped from V and 2 bases from J, the junction kept 9 bases outside the gene matches. This CDR3 comprises 15 residues. Per germline, CDR1 MDHEN and CDR2 SYDVKM. The CDR3 is CASTLTGTGTYEQYF. CDR3 coding DNA: TGTGCCAGCACCCTGACCGGGACAGGGACCTACGAGCAGTACTTC.

V gene TRBV20-1 combines with J gene TRBJ2-1, with a tentative D call TRBD2 (6 bases). CDR3 length: 14 amino acids. With 5 bases removed from V and 1 base from J, the gap between germline ends came to 12 bases. The germline CDR1 and CDR2 sequences are DFQATT and SNEGSKA (reference sequence). CDR3 sequence reads: CSAHLAMSYNEQFF. The CDR3, as DNA: TGCAGTGCTCACCTAGCGATGTCCTACAATGAGCAGTTCTTC.

A few counts support this clonotype. The V call is TRBV6-2 or TRBV6-3, the J call TRBJ2-3; D unresolved. V dropped 2 bases and J dropped 1 base, with 7 bases sitting between them. The CDR3 consists of 14 residues. Per the germline V gene, CDR1 is MNHEY and CDR2 is SVGEGT. CDR3 residues: CASSYGPGTDTQYF. The CDR3 bases are TGTGCCAGCAGTTACGGGCCGGGCACAGATACGCAGTATTTT.

At least ten counts were recorded for this clonotype. V is TRBV20-1 and J is TRBJ2-1; D possibly matches TRBD1 or TRBD2 (5 bases each). CDR1 and CDR2 (germline): DFQATT, SNEGSKA (reference sequence). This CDR3 comprises 13 residues. The V gene lost 3 bases and the J gene lost 3 bases, with 9 bases spanning the gap. The CDR3 nucleotides are TGCAGTGCTAGGGGGACGGGCTACAATGAGCAGTTCTTC. It codes for CSARGTGYNEQFF.

This clonotype was detected ten times or more. The genes are TRBV12-3 or TRBV12-4 and TRBJ1-3; possibly TRBD1 for D (6 bases). Trimming stripped 10 bases from V and 2 bases from J, with 15 bases between. This CDR3 spans 14 amino acids. The CDR3 sequence: CATSRGVAGNTIYF. For the CDR3, the DNA is TGTGCCACCTCCAGGGGTGTAGCTGGAAACACCATATATTTT.

This clonotype showed up many times. The V call is TRBV2, the J call TRBJ1-4; D not resolved. In germline, CDR1 is SNHLY, CDR2 FYNNEI. The length of the CDR3 is 13 residues. The V and J ends lost 7 bases and 3 bases respectively, with 9 bases between them. The CDR3 nucleotides are TGTGCCAGCAATCGGGCCGCTAATGAAAAACTGTTTTTT. This encodes CASNRAANEKLFF.

This clonotype was seen ten or more times. V gene TRBV7-3 combines with J gene TRBJ2-1, with D possibly being TRBD2 (7 bases). Germline V gene data show CDR1 as SGHTA and CDR2 as FQGTGA. This CDR3 comprises 15 residues. V lost 3 bases and J 4 bases, leaving 13 bases between the germline ends. The CDR3 protein is CASSFLGRGYNEQFF. The CDR3 DNA follows: TGTGCCAGCAGCTTTTTAGGGAGGGGGTACAATGAGCAGTTCTTC.